A single sample is the source of the 18 T cell receptor beta chains below, sequenced in a study of technical replicates of blood from several donors. Measured with immunoSEQ multiplex PCR; TCRdb has only the in-frame clones, and not every one. The sample lists 75,000 to 90,000 clones, about 93% occurring once. Specimen: T cells isolated from PBMCs. Receptor source: a human donor in good health.

The genes are TRBV30 and TRBJ1-2; D is ambiguous. This CDR3 region has 12 residues. CDR1 is GTSNPN, CDR2 SVGIG, per germline (reference sequence). V lost 5 bases and J 0 bases, leaving 7 bases between the germline ends. CDR3 nucleotide sequence: TGTGCCTGGTCGATAGCTAACTATGGCTACACCTTC. This translates into CAWSIANYGYTF.

The chain links TRBV18 to TRBJ1-4; 12 bases align to TRBD1. Germline V gene sequence: CDR1 KGHSH, CDR2 LQKENI. Trimming removed 3 bases from V and 7 bases from J; junction bases left unmatched: 9. This CDR3 has 17 amino acids. The CDR3 spells CASSPTGTGGAGEKLFF. The DNA of the CDR3 is TGTGCCAGCTCACCCACCGGGACAGGGGGCGCCGGTGAAAAACTGTTTTTT.

The sample holds a few counts of this clone. The V and J genes are TRBV5-1 and TRBJ2-1, with 7 positions matching TRBD1. Looked up from germline, CDR1 is SGHRS and CDR2 is YFSETQ. The CDR3 has 16 residues. V gave up 2 bases and J gave up 9 bases; unmatched junction bases: 14. The CDR3 region has the DNA TGCGCCAGCAGCTTCGGGGTAAGACAGGGAATTGTTGAGCAGTTCTTC. Its protein is CASSFGVRQGIVEQFF.

V is TRBV18 and J is TRBJ2-3, with 10 bases matching TRBD2. Trimming at V came to 2 bases and at J to 4 bases, leaving 3 bases not matched to a gene. The germline gives CDR1 KGHSH, CDR2 LQKENI. The CDR3 covers 15 residues. This CDR3 is CASSPTSGGADTQYF. The DNA of the CDR3 is TGTGCCAGCTCACCAACAAGCGGGGGGGCAGATACGCAGTATTTT.

This clone was seen once. V is TRBV10-3 and J is TRBJ2-2; D is perhaps TRBD1 (5 bases). Germline CDR1 ENHRY, CDR2 SYGVKD. Deletions cut 9 bases from V and 0 bases from J, with 11 bases between. This CDR3 region has 14 residues. The CDR3 reads CAMAGITNTGELFF. The CDR3 DNA is TGTGCCATGGCAGGGATAACGAACACCGGGGAGCTGTTTTTT.

The chain links TRBV25-1 to TRBJ2-3; TRBD1 matches 9 bases. The V gene's germline CDR1 is MGHDK and CDR2 SYGVNS. The CDR3 has 11 residues. V dropped 7 bases and J dropped 13; count of bases not matched to a gene: 6. The CDR3 loop reads CASNLGTGKYF. The CDR3 coding sequence is TGTGCCAGCAATCTAGGGACAGGGAAGTATTTT.

The chain joins TRBV15 to TRBJ2-5; D might be TRBD2 (6 bases). V was trimmed by 1 base and J by 5 bases, leaving 11 bases between them. CDR3 size: 14 residues. Germline V gene data show CDR1 as LNHNV and CDR2 as YYDKDF (reference sequence). Here the CDR3 DNA reads TGTGCCACCAGCAGAGGGGGGGACGGGGAGACCCAGTACTTC. It translates to CATSRGGDGETQYF.

This rearrangement joins TRBV6-6 to TRBJ2-1, with 9 bases aligning to TRBD2. CDR3 length equals 16 residues. V lost 1 base, J lost 5 bases, and 6 bases stayed unmatched. CDR1 and CDR2 (germline): MNHNY, SVGAGI (reference sequence). CDR3 coding DNA: TGTGCCAGCAGTTACTTCCCAGCGGGGGGCCACAATGAGCAGTTCTTC. Encoded protein: CASSYFPAGGHNEQFF.

The V gene is TRBV6-1, the J gene TRBJ2-7, with D possibly matching TRBD1 (6 bases). The germline V gene encodes CDR1 MNHNS and CDR2 SASEGT. This CDR3 is built from 14 residues. V was trimmed by 5 bases and J by 3 bases, leaving 14 bases between them. The CDR3 loop is CASSPGTSVYEQYF. The DNA for the CDR3 is TGTGCCAGCAGTCCCGGGACATCCGTCTACGAGCAGTACTTC.

The chain couples TRBV19 to TRBJ2-7; 7 bases are shared with TRBD1. Trimming cost V 4 bases and J 4 bases; bases outside gene matches: 7. The germline V gene has CDR1 LNHDA and CDR2 SQIVND (reference sequence). The CDR3 extends over 14 amino acids. CDR3 amino acids: CASSTQGISYEQYF. DNA for the CDR3: TGTGCCAGTAGTACACAGGGGATTTCGTACGAGCAGTACTTC.

The table lists this clone with a count of one. The genes are TRBV5-1 and TRBJ2-3; TRBD1 matches at 8 bases. Germline V gene lookup returns CDR1 SGHRS and CDR2 YFSETQ. The CDR3 has 14 amino acids. V lost 7 bases and J lost 6; bases outside the gene matches: 10. The CDR3 protein is CASEETGARDTQYF. In nucleotides, the CDR3 is TGCGCCAGCGAAGAGACAGGGGCGAGGGATACGCAGTATTTT.

The chain links TRBV28 to TRBJ2-7; 9 bases match TRBD2. Germline V lookup: CDR1 MDHEN, CDR2 SYDVKM. CDR3 length equals 16 residues. Germline trimming cut 5 bases from V and 6 bases from J; bases unmatched to any gene: 14. The CDR3 here is CASSAISGRKGGEQYF. Here the CDR3 DNA reads TGTGCCAGCAGTGCCATTAGCGGGAGAAAGGGAGGCGAGCAGTACTTC.

This clone was observed a single time. The chain links TRBV5-1 to TRBJ1-4; D call uncertain. Looked up from germline, CDR1 is SGHRS and CDR2 is YFSETQ. V was shortened by 0 bases and J by 1 base, with 10 bases between the two germline ends. The CDR3 loop spans 16 amino acids. Written as DNA, the CDR3 is TGCGCCAGCAGCTTGGACGTCCGGGGAACTAATGAAAAACTGTTTTTT. This encodes CASSLDVRGTNEKLFF. The complete variable domain, with remaining parts taken from reference TRBV5-1 and TRBJ1-4, reads KAGVTQTPRYLIKTRGQQVTLSCSPISGHRSVSWYQQTPGQGLQFLFEYFSETQRNKGNFPGRFSGRQFSNSRSEMNVSTLELGDSALYLCASSLDVRGTNEKLFFGSGTQLSVL.

This clone came up once. V is TRBV4-1 and J is TRBJ1-1; no clear D gene. CDR1 MGHRA and CDR2 YSYEKL come from the germline V gene. The ends were cut back, 1 base at V and 8 bases at J, with 11 bases in the middle. CDR3 size: 13 residues. CDR3 DNA: TGCGCCAGCAGCCAAGTCGGTCCGGAGGAAGCTTTCTTT. Protein sequence: CASSQVGPEEAFF.

The CDR3 DNA is TGTGCCAGCAGCTTTCTAGCGGGGGTCCAAGAGACCCAGTACTTC. Its protein product is CASSFLAGVQETQYF. The gene calls are TRBV5-4 and TRBJ2-5; 10 bases are shared with TRBD2. This CDR3 is 15 amino acids long. Germline-derived CDR1 and CDR2 are SGHNT and YYREEE (reference sequence). V lost 2 bases to trimming and J lost 1 base; unmatched junction nucleotides: 2.

V and J are TRBV13 and TRBJ1-1; D perhaps matches TRBD1 (5 bases). The CDR3 contains 17 residues. Germline CDR1 and CDR2: PRHDT and FYEKMQ (reference sequence). The germline V and J ends were trimmed by 1 base and 4 bases, with 19 bases remaining between them. This chain's CDR3 is CASSLESRGFYGTEAFF. CDR3 nucleotide sequence: TGTGCCAGCAGCTTAGAATCGCGGGGGTTTTATGGCACTGAAGCTTTCTTT.

The J gene is TRBJ2-5, the V gene TRBV2, with 11 bases fitting TRBD2. The CDR3 has 17 amino acids. V was clipped by 0 bases and J by 2 bases; unmatched bases: 5. The germline V gene has CDR1 SNHLY and CDR2 FYNNEI. The CDR3 reads CASSEARIAGGQETQYF. In DNA, the CDR3 is TGTGCCAGCAGTGAAGCCAGAATAGCGGGGGGGCAAGAGACCCAGTACTTC. Full variable domain (rest looked up from reference TRBV2 and TRBJ2-5): EPEVTQTPSHQVTQMGQEVILRCVPISNHLYFYWYRQILGQKVEFLVSFYNNEISEKSEIFDDQFSVERPDGSNFTLKIRSTKLEDSAMYFCASSEARIAGGQETQYFGPGTRLLVL.

In the case of this clone: Other DNA sequences within the sample encode an identical CDR3. The CDR3 DNA reads TGTGCCTGGAGTTCTCCGGGACAGGGGAATTCACCCCTCCACTTT. Translated: CAWSSPGQGNSPLHF. The genes are TRBV30 and TRBJ1-6, with 10 bases lining up with TRBD1. CDR3 length: 15 residues. The V and J ends lost 2 bases and 7 bases, in that order; junction bases with no gene match: 5. Per germline, CDR1 GTSNPN and CDR2 SVGIG (reference sequence).